The 8 T cell receptor beta chains below come from one sample, sequenced in a study of cytomegalovirus exposure and HLA in healthy donors. Profiling relied on immunoSEQ multiplex PCR, and the TCRdb table lists in-frame clones only, not all of them. This sample carries 80,000 to 90,000 clones, around 96% of them seen once, and the ten largest clones take around 0.78%. The sequencing sample was made of PBMCs. These receptor sequences come from a young man in good health and CMV-seronegative.

The rearrangement uses TRBV23-1 and TRBJ2-7; D might be TRBD1 (6 bases). TRBV23-1 is identified as an open reading frame with a role that is uncertain. This CDR3 spans 15 amino acids. Trimming removed 5 bases from V and 4 bases from J, with 18 bases in between. This chain's CDR3 is CASSYFTGYKYEQYF. Written as DNA, the CDR3 is TGCGCCAGCAGTTACTTTACAGGGTACAAGTACGAGCAGTACTTC.

The chain carries TRBV27 and TRBJ2-1; D possibly corresponds to TRBD2 (6 bases). The CDR3 is made up of 17 amino acids. Germline V gene data show CDR1 as MNHEY and CDR2 as SMNVEV (reference sequence). Trimming removed 0 bases from V and 4 bases from J, with 16 bases in between. The CDR3 sequence: CASSLSPPGLIYNEQFF. The CDR3 DNA sequence: TGTGCCAGCAGTTTATCGCCCCCGGGACTTATTTACAATGAGCAGTTCTTC.

The chain is built from TRBV10-3 and TRBJ2-3; D is unresolved. The germline V and J ends were trimmed by 3 bases and 0 bases, with 13 bases remaining between them. CDR3 length: 16 residues. The V gene's germline CDR1 is ENHRY and CDR2 SYGVKD. As DNA, the CDR3 is TGTGCCATCAGTGAAAAAGCTCAGACTAGCACAGATACGCAGTATTTT. Translating it yields CAISEKAQTSTDTQYF.

This chain links TRBV9 with TRBJ2-1; TRBD1 matches at 10 bases. Germline V lookup: CDR1 SGDLS, CDR2 YYNGEE. The V gene end was trimmed by 0 bases and the J gene end by 5 bases; junction bases not matched to a gene: 2. This CDR3 contains 15 residues. The CDR3 here is CASSVAGTGDNEQFF. Written as DNA, the CDR3 is TGTGCCAGCAGCGTAGCCGGGACAGGGGACAATGAGCAGTTCTTC.

This clone was seen once. The V gene is TRBV7-9, the J gene TRBJ2-5; D is possibly TRBD1 (6 bases). This CDR3 has 16 amino acids. Between the trimmed V and J ends, which lost 3 bases and 2 bases, there was a span of 16 bases. CDR1 is SEHNR, CDR2 FQNEAQ, per germline (reference sequence). CDR3 sequence (DNA): TGTGCCAGCAGCTTGCCAATGACAGGCAGTCAAGAGACCCAGTACTTC. As protein: CASSLPMTGSQETQYF.

V is TRBV4-1 and J is TRBJ2-1, with 10 nucleotides matching TRBD2. J lost 5 bases, V lost 0 bases, and 7 bases had no gene match. The CDR3 is made up of 17 amino acids. CDR1 is MGHRA, CDR2 YSYEKL, per germline. Written as DNA, the CDR3 is TGCGCCAGCAGCCAAGATTTGCGAACTAGCGGGAACAATGAGCAGTTCTTC. This gives the protein CASSQDLRTSGNNEQFF.

Concerning this clone: This sample includes further DNA sequences coding for the same CDR3. V gene TRBV28 combines with J gene TRBJ2-7; 8 nucleotides align to TRBD1. This CDR3 region has 12 residues. CDR1 and CDR2 (germline): MDHEN, SYDVKM. After removal of 2 bases from V and 6 bases from J, the junction contained 0 bases not matched to a gene. CDR3 coding DNA: TGTGCCAGCAGTTTAGACAGGGGCGAGCAGTACTTC. This sequence encodes CASSLDRGEQYF.

The J gene is TRBJ2-5, the V gene TRBV27; 8 positions match TRBD1. The J call may be faulty, since TRBJ2-7 better matches the DNA end. The germline CDR1 and CDR2 sequences are MNHEY and SMNVEV (reference sequence). This CDR3 spans 15 amino acids. DNA of the CDR3: TGTGCCAGCAGTTTTAGTGGGCAGGGGGCAGACGAGCAGTACTTC. Protein sequence: CASSFSGQGADEQYF.